Sequencing of this T cell receptor beta chain was carried out in a study of T cells after yellow fever vaccination. Germline V gene sequence: CDR1 ENHRY, CDR2 SYGVKD. Trimming at V came to 3 bases and at J to 1 base, leaving 14 bases not matched to a gene. CDR3 length equals 19 residues. TCRdb re-analysed the 5' RACE reads in MiXCR, keeping a single row per CDR3 protein. The sample lists under 250,000 distinct CDR3 sequences; less than 8.5% were seen once. This clonotype has only a few counts. The receptor's source is a man aged 25-40 years who received the YFV17D yellow fever vaccine. The chain uses TRBV10-3 and TRBJ2-2, with 7 positions matching TRBD2. The sequences come from CD4+ T cells sorted from PBMCs, collected 15 days after the yellow fever booster vaccination. CDR3 amino acids: CAISDGIWGRALNTGELFF. The CDR3 coding sequence is TGTGCCATCAGTGACGGGATTTGGGGGAGGGCCTTGAACACCGGGGAGCTGTTTTTT.